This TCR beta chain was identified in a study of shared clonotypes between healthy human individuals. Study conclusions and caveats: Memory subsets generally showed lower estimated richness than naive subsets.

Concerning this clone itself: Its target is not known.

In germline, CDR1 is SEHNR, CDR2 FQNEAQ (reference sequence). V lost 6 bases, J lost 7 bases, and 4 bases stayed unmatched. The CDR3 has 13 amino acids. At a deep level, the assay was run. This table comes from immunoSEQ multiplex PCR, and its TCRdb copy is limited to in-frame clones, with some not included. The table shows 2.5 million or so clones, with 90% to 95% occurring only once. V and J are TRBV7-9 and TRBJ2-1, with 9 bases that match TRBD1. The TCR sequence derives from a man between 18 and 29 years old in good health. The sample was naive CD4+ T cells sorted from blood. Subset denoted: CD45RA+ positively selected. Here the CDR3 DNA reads TGTGCCAGCAGGTGGGACAGGGTTAATGAGCAGTTCTTC. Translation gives CASRWDRVNEQFF.